The next 14 T cell receptor beta chains were all read from a single sample in a study of T cell changes during pregnancy in multiple sclerosis. The assay was immunoSEQ multiplex PCR, and TCRdb's table has in-frame clones only and misses some. The table lists about 64,000 clones, 80% to 95% of them singletons, with more than 1.3% in the top ten. The sequencing here drew on peripheral blood, taken in the second trimester of pregnancy. These receptors all come from a female donor with multiple sclerosis, enrolled in a pregnancy study.

The CDR3 DNA is TGCGCCAGCCGAAGACAGGGGGACACTGAAGCTTTCTTT. It yields the protein CASRRQGDTEAFF. This rearrangement joins TRBV10-2 to TRBJ1-1, with 9 bases that match TRBD1. With V trimmed by 8 bases and J by 3 bases, 4 bases remained unmatched. The CDR3 sequence is 13 residues long. CDR1 WSHSY and CDR2 SAAADI come from the germline V gene.

The chain links TRBV6-1 to TRBJ1-3; no clear D gene. Germline V CDR1 and CDR2: MNHNS, SASEGT. The CDR3 runs 12 residues. Trimming removed 0 bases from V and 7 bases from J, with 4 bases in between. The CDR3 bases are TGTGCCAGCAGTGAAGCGCGTAACACCATATATTTT. Protein: CASSEARNTIYF.

The gene calls are TRBV30 and TRBJ2-5; D remains ambiguous. The CDR3 extends over 13 amino acids. Trimming took 7 bases from V and 0 from J, leaving 12 bases between them. Per the germline V gene, CDR1 is GTSNPN and CDR2 is SVGIG (reference sequence). The CDR3 sequence: CAYARTDQETQYF. The CDR3 nucleotides read TGTGCCTATGCCCGTACGGACCAAGAGACCCAGTACTTC.

This chain joins TRBV11-2 and TRBJ2-3; 8 bases line up with TRBD2. This CDR3 region has 16 residues. V was pared by 5 bases and J by 3 bases, with 10 bases of the junction left unmatched. Germline V gene lookup returns CDR1 SGHAT and CDR2 FQNNGV. The CDR3 sequence is CASSRPTAGGTDTQYF. CDR3 coding DNA: TGTGCCAGCAGCCGACCGACTGCGGGAGGAACAGATACGCAGTATTTT.

The chain has TRBV7-9 and TRBJ2-1, with a possible D match to TRBD1 (5 bases). V shed 1 base and J shed 7 bases, with 17 bases lying between them. Per germline, CDR1 SEHNR and CDR2 FQNEAQ (reference sequence). This CDR3 spans 16 amino acids. In DNA, the CDR3 is TGTGCCAGCAGCTTAGTGGTGGGCAGGGATCGTAATGAGCAGTTCTTC. This sequence encodes CASSLVVGRDRNEQFF.

The chain joins TRBV10-1 to TRBJ2-2; TRBD1 agrees at 8 bases. The germline V gene encodes CDR1 WNHNN and CDR2 SYGVQD (reference sequence). This CDR3 is built from 18 residues. V shed 2 bases and J 0 bases; nucleotides not matched to a gene: 8. Written as DNA, the CDR3 is TGCGCCAGCAGTGAGCCTACAGGGGGAGAATCGAACACCGGGGAGCTGTTTTTT. Its translation: CASSEPTGGESNTGELFF.

This rearrangement joins TRBV30 to TRBJ1-1, with D hard to call. CDR1 GTSNPN and CDR2 SVGIG come from the germline V gene (reference sequence). The CDR3 has 16 amino acids. Trimming removed 0 bases from V and 0 bases from J, with 14 bases in between. The CDR3 DNA is TGTGCCTGGAGTGTACGCCCCCCAGGTATGAACACTGAAGCTTTCTTT. Protein: CAWSVRPPGMNTEAFF.

The gene calls are TRBV10-3 and TRBJ1-2, with D uncertain. Germline V CDR1 and CDR2: ENHRY, SYGVKD. The CDR3 spans 14 residues. V was cut by 4 bases and J by 2 bases, with 11 bases left in between. The CDR3 sequence: CAISASTENYGYTF. DNA for the CDR3: TGTGCCATCAGTGCCTCTACAGAAAACTATGGCTACACCTTC.

This clone was detected once. The chain carries TRBV10-1 and TRBJ2-5; 13 nucleotides agree with TRBD2. The CDR3 runs to 15 residues. Germline-derived CDR1 and CDR2 are WNHNN and SYGVQD (reference sequence). Trimming removed 10 bases from V and 5 bases from J; junction bases left unmatched: 10. CDR3 region: CATSLGLAGVETQYF. The CDR3 bases are TGCGCCACCAGCCTCGGACTAGCGGGAGTCGAGACCCAGTACTTC.

The chain employs TRBV5-1 and TRBJ2-1, with 9 bases matching TRBD1. This CDR3 spans 15 amino acids. Per the germline V gene, CDR1 is SGHRS and CDR2 is YFSETQ. The V gene end was trimmed by 3 bases and the J gene end by 4 bases; junction bases not matched to a gene: 5. CDR3 DNA: TGCGCCAGCAGCTGGGCGACAGGGGGATACAATGAGCAGTTCTTC. This translates into CASSWATGGYNEQFF.

This clone was observed a single time. The chain recombines TRBV30 with TRBJ1-4, with 7 bases aligning to TRBD1. Germline V gene sequence: CDR1 GTSNPN, CDR2 SVGIG (reference sequence). The CDR3 is 12 amino acids. Losses at the gene ends were 3 bases for V and 8 bases for J; bases not matched to a gene: 3. Here the CDR3 DNA reads TGTGCCTGGAGGGGACAGAGAGAAAAACTGTTTTTT. As protein: CAWRGQREKLFF.

This chain joins TRBV10-3 and TRBJ2-1; TRBD2 agrees at 10 bases. CDR3 length: 16 amino acids. After removal of 5 bases from V and 5 bases from J, the junction contained 9 bases not matched to a gene. From germline, CDR1 is ENHRY and CDR2 SYGVKD. The CDR3 loop reads CAISPPGLALDNEQFF. Here the CDR3 DNA reads TGTGCCATCAGTCCCCCGGGACTAGCGCTTGACAATGAGCAGTTCTTC.

On this clone itself: The junction departs from the called germline gene at one end, perhaps through a read error. The chain employs TRBV2 and TRBJ2-2; D unresolved. CDR1 is SNHLY, CDR2 FYNNEI, per germline. CDR3 length equals 15 residues. The CDR3 spells CASREDPANTGELFF. The CDR3 DNA sequence: TGTGCCAGCAGGGAAGACCCAGCGAACACCGGGGAGCTGTTTTTT. The whole variable domain, remainder taken from reference TRBV2 and TRBJ2-2, is EPEVTQTPSHQVTQMGQEVILRCVPISNHLYFYWYRQILGQKVEFLVSFYNNEISEKSEIFDDQFSVERPDGSNFTLKIRSTKLEDSAMYFCASREDPANTGELFFGEGSRLTVL.

The V call is TRBV27, the J call TRBJ2-1, with a possible D match to TRBD1 (5 bases). V shed 5 bases and J shed 10 bases, with 15 bases lying between them. Germline-derived CDR1 and CDR2 are MNHEY and SMNVEV (reference sequence). The CDR3 sequence is 13 residues long. CDR3 residues: CASSASARGEQFF. CDR3 nucleotide sequence: TGTGCCAGCAGTGCCTCCGCTAGGGGAGAGCAGTTCTTC.